This T cell receptor (beta chain) was identified in a study of Graves' ophthalmopathy and Graves' hyperthyroidism. Looking at the study overall: By definition, stable hyperthyroidism involved no ophthalmopathy within 18 months of follow-up.

In this sample, this clonotype turned up a few times. Its specificity is unknown. As the template, RNA transcripts were used to amplify TCR beta CDR3 regions. Amplification began with first-round RT-PCR using HTBI primers, then second-round multiplex PCR was performed. TCRdb ran MiXCR on the multiplex PCR reads and lists one entry per CDR3 protein. In the table there are a few hundred thousand distinct CDR3 sequences, about two fifths of which are singletons. The CDR3 has 16 amino acids. Trimming took off 6 bases at V and 0 bases at J, with 15 bases between the two ends. Germline V gene lookup returns CDR1 SGHTA and CDR2 FQGNSA. Study conclusions and caveats: The majority of expanded thyroid clonotypes above 0.001 frequency also occurred in blood. The 13-signature model separated ophthalmopathy from stable hyperthyroidism at approximately 89% sensitivity and approximately 81% specificity.

The receptor was derived from an adult man with Graves' hyperthyroidism. Sequenced input: peripheral blood or thyroid tissue (not recorded which). V gene TRBV7-2 combines with J gene TRBJ1-3; no reliable D call. The chain's CDR3 is CASSPLSGISGNTIYF. CDR3 coding DNA: TGTGCCAGCAGTCCACTTTCCGGGATCTCTGGAAACACCATATATTTT.